Following are 14 T cell receptor beta chains from one sample sequenced in a study of early T cells in non-severe SARS-CoV-2 infection. From the 5' RACE reads, TCRdb called clonotypes with MiXCR, one entry per CDR3 protein. The table shows approximately 71,000 distinct CDR3 sequences, with roughly 12% occurring only once. Sequencing was done on a sample of whole blood. The source of these receptors is an adult who was a healthcare worker with PCR-confirmed SARS-CoV-2 infection or an uninfected control (not recorded which).

At least ten counts were recorded for this clonotype. This chain uses TRBV5-1 with TRBJ2-1; either TRBD1 or TRBD2 may fit D (5 bases each). This CDR3 has 15 residues. Germline V gene sequence: CDR1 SGHRS, CDR2 YFSETQ. Trimming shortened V by 5 bases and J by 7 bases, and 19 bases separated the two germline ends. The CDR3 region has the DNA TGCGCCAGCAGTTCTCGGGACGTCTATGGGAATGAGCAGTTCTTC. It specifies CASSSRDVYGNEQFF.

This clonotype was counted many times. This chain uses TRBV2 with TRBJ2-1; the D is unclear. The germline V and J ends were trimmed by 5 bases and 9 bases, with 11 bases remaining between them. The CDR3 runs 12 residues. Germline loops: CDR1 SNHLY, CDR2 FYNNEI. The CDR3 DNA sequence: TGTGCCAGCAGTTACCAGCCGGCTGAGCAGTTCTTC. It encodes CASSYQPAEQFF.

This clonotype was seen only a few times. This sequence joins TRBV4-1 and TRBJ2-1; 11 bases match TRBD2. The germline CDR1 and CDR2 sequences are MGHRA and YSYEKL. This CDR3 has 19 residues. V lost 0 bases, J lost 0 bases, and 7 bases stayed unmatched. The CDR3 spells CASSQDLRGLAASYNEQFF. Written as DNA, the CDR3 is TGCGCCAGCAGCCAAGATCTACGGGGACTAGCGGCCTCCTACAATGAGCAGTTCTTC.

There are many counts of this clonotype. The chain combines TRBV11-3 with TRBJ2-2; TRBD2 matches at 7 bases. Trimming cost V 6 bases and J 0 bases; bases outside gene matches: 4. The CDR3 spans 15 residues. The germline V gene has CDR1 SGHNT and CDR2 YENEEA. CDR3 sequence: CASRLSGTNTGELFF. The CDR3, as DNA: TGTGCCAGCAGATTAAGCGGGACGAACACCGGGGAGCTGTTTTTT.

This clonotype was found a few times. This chain connects TRBV11-2 to TRBJ2-5; D is unresolved. Germline CDR1 and CDR2: SGHAT and FQNNGV. Trimming stripped 2 bases from V and 5 bases from J, with 9 bases between. The CDR3 has 13 amino acids. The CDR3 DNA reads TGTGCCAGCAGCTTAACTCTGGCGGAGACCCAGTACTTC. Protein sequence: CASSLTLAETQYF. Variable domain in full (rest from reference TRBV11-2 and TRBJ2-5): EAGVAQSPRYKIIEKRQSVAFWCNPISGHATLYWYQQILGQGPKLLIQFQNNGVVDDSQLPKDRFSAERLKGVDSTLKIQPAKLEDSAVYLCASSLTLAETQYFGPGTRLLVL.

This clonotype was found many times. V gene TRBV6-5 combines with J gene TRBJ2-7; TRBD1 matches 7 bases. Germline CDR1 and CDR2: MNHEY and SVGAGI. The CDR3 consists of 14 residues. Germline trimming cut 5 bases from V and 5 bases from J; bases unmatched to any gene: 9. The CDR3 sequence: CASSRKPTGDEQYF. CDR3 DNA: TGTGCCAGCAGTCGAAAGCCTACAGGGGACGAGCAGTACTTC.

The rearrangement links TRBV5-4 to TRBJ1-6, with D perhaps matching TRBD1 (5 bases). Germline V gene sequence: CDR1 SGHNT, CDR2 YYREEE (reference sequence). V gave up 7 bases and J gave up 7 bases, with 15 bases separating them. This CDR3 comprises 14 residues. CDR3 amino acids: CASGFEGHNSPLHF. DNA for the CDR3: TGTGCCAGCGGATTCGAGGGGCACAATTCACCCCTCCACTTT.

The chain has TRBV7-9 and TRBJ1-5; D ambiguous. Germline CDR1 and CDR2: SEHNR and FQNEAQ (reference sequence). Trimming cost V 1 base and J 2 bases, with 12 bases left between them. The CDR3 runs 16 residues. The CDR3 protein is CASSLVGGQGNQPQHF. In nucleotides, the CDR3 is TGTGCCAGCAGCTTAGTGGGTGGGCAGGGCAATCAGCCCCAGCATTTT.

This clonotype was observed many times. CDR3 sequence: CASSSSGGQPQHF. The CDR3 DNA reads TGTGCCAGCAGTAGCAGCGGAGGACAGCCCCAGCATTTT. The chain recombines TRBV6-6 with TRBJ1-5, with D unresolved. The CDR3 extends over 13 amino acids. From germline, CDR1 is MNHNY and CDR2 SVGAGI (reference sequence). Trimming pared 5 bases from V and 7 bases from J, leaving 12 bases between.

The sample holds many counts of this clonotype. CDR3 loop: CASSPKWGTGGNEQFF. CDR3 sequence (DNA): TGTGCCAGCAGTCCTAAATGGGGGACAGGGGGCAATGAGCAGTTCTTC. This chain joins TRBV6-6 and TRBJ2-1, with TRBD1 matching over 11 bases. The CDR3 totals 16 residues. V was clipped by 5 bases and J by 6 bases; unmatched bases: 9. Germline V CDR1 and CDR2: MNHNY, SVGAGI (reference sequence).

This clonotype was found many times. The chain has TRBV5-6 and TRBJ2-1, with 7 bases that match TRBD2. CDR3 length: 16 amino acids. Looked up from germline, CDR1 is SGHDT and CDR2 is YYEEEE. Trimming took 4 bases from V and 0 from J; bases not matched to a gene: 7. Written as DNA, the CDR3 is TGTGCCAGCAGCCTCCGAGCGGGGAGCTCCTACAATGAGCAGTTCTTC. The encoded protein is CASSLRAGSSYNEQFF.

This clonotype was recorded many times. The chain links TRBV10-3 to TRBJ1-5; no clear D gene. The CDR3 loop spans 14 amino acids. V was trimmed by 4 bases and J by 0 bases, leaving 7 bases between them. Germline V gene lookup returns CDR1 ENHRY and CDR2 SYGVKD. Here the CDR3 reads CAISVAGSNQPQHF. The CDR3 DNA sequence: TGTGCCATCAGTGTCGCGGGTAGCAATCAGCCCCAGCATTTT.

As DNA, the CDR3 is TGTGCCAGCAGCTTGACCGGGTCAGATACGCAGTATTTT. Encoded protein: CASSLTGSDTQYF. The genes are TRBV11-2 and TRBJ2-3; no clear D gene. This CDR3 spans 13 amino acids. Germline V lookup: CDR1 SGHAT, CDR2 FQNNGV. V was shortened by 3 bases and J by 4 bases, with 8 bases between the two germline ends.

The chain recombines TRBV29-1 with TRBJ2-3, with unresolved D. Germline lookup yields CDR1 SQVTM and CDR2 ANQGSEA. The V end was cut by 3 bases, the J end by 8 bases, with 12 bases between. This CDR3 spans 12 amino acids. The CDR3 DNA sequence: TGCAGCGTTGACCTGGTCTGGGGTACGCAGTATTTT. As protein: CSVDLVWGTQYF.